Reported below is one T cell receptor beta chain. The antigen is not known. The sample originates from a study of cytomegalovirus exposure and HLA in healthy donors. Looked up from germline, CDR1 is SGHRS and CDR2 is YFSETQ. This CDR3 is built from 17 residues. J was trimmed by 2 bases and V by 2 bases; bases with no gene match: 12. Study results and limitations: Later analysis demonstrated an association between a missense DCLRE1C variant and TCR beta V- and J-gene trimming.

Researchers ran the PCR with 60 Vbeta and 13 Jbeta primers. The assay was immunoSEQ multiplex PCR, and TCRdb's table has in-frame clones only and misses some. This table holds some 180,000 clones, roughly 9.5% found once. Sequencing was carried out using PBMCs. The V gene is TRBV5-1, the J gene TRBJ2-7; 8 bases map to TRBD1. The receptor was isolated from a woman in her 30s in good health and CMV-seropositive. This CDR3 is CASSLPKTGERAYEQYF. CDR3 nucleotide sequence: TGCGCCAGCAGCTTACCCAAGACAGGGGAGAGGGCCTACGAGCAGTACTTC.